These 5 T cell receptor beta chains were all obtained from the same sample, sequenced in a study of T cells in Graves' hyperthyroidism and ophthalmopathy. Amplification targeted TCR beta CDR3 regions from RNA transcripts. The HTBI primer set was used in a first-round RT-PCR of the TCR CDR3. MiXCR, run by TCRdb on the multiplex PCR reads, gives a single entry per CDR3 protein. The sample carries 540,000 or so distinct CDR3 sequences, more than 15% recorded once. The material sequenced was blood. The source of these receptors is a woman in her twenties or thirties with Graves' hyperthyroidism.

This chain uses TRBV5-1 with TRBJ2-6; D unclear. Per germline, CDR1 SGHRS and CDR2 YFSETQ. This CDR3 is 15 amino acids long. V lost 4 bases to trimming and J lost 0 bases, with 8 bases between them. Here the CDR3 DNA reads TGCGCCAGCAGCCGGGCTAGCTCTGGGGCCAACGTCCTGACTTTC. This sequence encodes CASSRASSGANVLTF.

The chain is built from TRBV9 and TRBJ2-2; possible D gene TRBD1, 5 bases. The CDR3 spans 15 residues. Trimming took off 2 bases at V and 5 bases at J, with 13 bases between the two ends. CDR1 and CDR2 from the germline V gene are SGDLS and YYNGEE. The CDR3 DNA follows: TGTGCCAGCAGCGTTGGGGCAGGGCAAACCGGGGAGCTGTTTTTT. Translation: CASSVGAGQTGELFF.

This clonotype was seen repeatedly, ten times or more. The chain uses TRBV7-2 and TRBJ2-2; the D gene is possibly TRBD2 (5 bases). The CDR3 sequence is 15 residues long. The germline V and J ends were trimmed by 4 bases and 5 bases, with 14 bases remaining between them. Germline V gene sequence: CDR1 SGHTA, CDR2 FQGNSA. The CDR3 region has the DNA TGTGCCAGCAGCTACCGGGGAGCTTATACCGGGGAGCTGTTTTTT. Protein: CASSYRGAYTGELFF.

V is TRBV30 and J is TRBJ2-7; TRBD1 matches 7 bases. Germline loops: CDR1 GTSNPN, CDR2 SVGIG (reference sequence). V gave up 1 base and J gave up 6 bases; unmatched junction bases: 9. This CDR3 comprises 14 residues. The CDR3 is CAWSARTGNVEQYF. The CDR3 region has the DNA TGTGCCTGGAGTGCCAGGACAGGAAACGTCGAGCAGTACTTC. Together with reference TRBV30 and TRBJ2-7, the CDR3 gives the full variable domain: SQTIHQWPATLVQPVGSPLSLECTVEGTSNPNLYWYRQAAGRGLQLLFYSVGIGQISSEVPQNLSASRPQDRQFILSSKKLLLSDSGFYLCAWSARTGNVEQYFGPGTRLTVT.

This clonotype was found many times. The genes are TRBV29-1 and TRBJ2-5, with TRBD1 identical over 9 bases. The J segment lost 4 bases and the V segment lost 0 bases, leaving 6 bases of the junction unmatched. Per germline, CDR1 SQVTM and CDR2 ANQGSEA. The CDR3 consists of 15 residues. CDR3 sequence reads: CSVEEGQGTLETQYF. CDR3 in DNA: TGCAGCGTTGAAGAAGGACAGGGGACCCTAGAGACCCAGTACTTC.